The rows below give T cell receptor beta chains drawn from one sample of a study of blood T cell repertoires in COVID-19. The data were produced by immunoSEQ multiplex PCR, yet TCRdb's version contains in-frame clones alone and is incomplete. The sample shows a few hundred thousand clones, roughly 80% of them seen only once. The sequenced sample was peripheral blood. These receptors were obtained from a woman in her forties or fifties with active or convalescent COVID-19. Both conserved end residues are part of each CDR3. The order of the fields is clone size, J gene, D gene, V gene, CDR3 DNA, CDR3 protein. The D gene is left open where the match is weak. Clone size is shown for a subset of rows, as once, few, many or a class of expanded clone.

. | TRBJ2-7 | . | TRBV7-9 | TGTGCCAGCAGCTTAGTCGCCTACGAGCAGTACTTC | CASSLVAYEQYF
. | TRBJ2-5 | TRBD2 | TRBV14 | TGTGCCAGCAGCCCCCTAGGACTAGAAGAGACCCAGTACTTC | CASSPLGLEETQYF
. | TRBJ2-1 | TRBD2 | TRBV2 | TGTGCCAGCAGTATAACCGGGACTAGCGGGAGAGAGCAGTTCTTC | CASSITGTSGREQFF
. | TRBJ1-1 | . | TRBV19 | TGTGCCAGTAAAGTGTGGGCAGCAATGAACACTGAAGCTTTCTTT | CASKVWAAMNTEAFF
. | TRBJ1-1 | TRBD1 | TRBV5-1 | TGCGCCAGCAGCTTGGCACAGGGGATGAACACTGAAGCTTTCTTT | CASSLAQGMNTEAFF
once | TRBJ1-5 | . | TRBV7-8 | TGTGCCAGCAGCTTATATATAGCCGATAGCAATCAGCCCCAGCATTTT | CASSLYIADSNQPQHF
once | TRBJ2-1 | TRBD2 | TRBV9 | TGTGCCAGCAGCCCCCGGACTAGCGGGAGGGCCTCAGATGAGCAGTTCTTC | CASSPRTSGRASDEQFF
. | TRBJ2-2 | TRBD2 | TRBV10-3 | TGTGCCATCCGGAGCGGGATTACCGGGGAGCTGTTTTTT | CAIRSGITGELFF
. | TRBJ2-7 | TRBD2 | TRBV10-3 | TGTGCCATCAGTGCAGGGAGGGTCCCCTACGAGCAGTACTTC | CAISAGRVPYEQYF
. | TRBJ2-2 | . | TRBV6-5 | TGTGCCAGCAGCATACGACTGGTGACCGGGGAGCTGTTTTTT | CASSIRLVTGELFF
. | TRBJ1-6 | . | TRBV5-1 | TGCGCCAGCAGCTTGACACCGGGACTTAATAATTCACCCCTCCACTTT | CASSLTPGLNNSPLHF
. | TRBJ2-1 | . | TRBV27 | TGTGCCAGCAGTTCCCTGACTAGTTACAATGAGCAGTTCTTC | CASSSLTSYNEQFF
. | TRBJ2-1 | TRBD2 | TRBV7-3 | TGTGCCAGCAGCCGTCCGGGGGGTGAGCAGTTCTTC | CASSRPGGEQFF
. | TRBJ1-5 | TRBD1 | TRBV19 | TGTGCCAGTAGTCCCCCCTGGACAAGGGGGCGCAATCAGCCCCAGCATTTT | CASSPPWTRGRNQPQHF
. | TRBJ1-1 | . | TRBV6-5 | . | CASSTSDRLNTEAFF
. | TRBJ2-1 | TRBD2 | TRBV7-9 | TGTGCCAGCAGCCTGACTAGCGGGAGGGCAAGTGAGCAGTTCTTC | CASSLTSGRASEQFF
. | TRBJ2-1 | . | TRBV15 | TGTGCCACCAGCATTAGGGACTCCGGCTCCTACAATGAGCAGTTCTTC | CATSIRDSGSYNEQFF
. | TRBJ1-1 | . | TRBV7-3 | TGTGCCAGCAGCCTCTACAGGAACACTGAAGCTTTCTTT | CASSLYRNTEAFF
. | TRBJ1-4 | . | TRBV28 | TGTGCCAGCAGTATCCGCCGGGAAAAACTGTTTTTT | CASSIRREKLFF
. | TRBJ1-1 | TRBD1 | TRBV5-1 | TGCGCCAGCAGCGGGGGAGCGCGGGACAGGGTAACTGAAGCTTTCTTT | CASSGGARDRVTEAFF
. | TRBJ2-1 | . | TRBV7-8 | TGTGCCAGCAGCCGAACCTCCCCAGGCTCCTTGATCTTC | CASSRTSPGSLIF
. | TRBJ1-4 | . | TRBV2 | TGTGCCAGCAGGAGGATTGAAAAACTGTTTTTT | CASRRIEKLFF
. | TRBJ2-1 | TRBD2 | TRBV18 | TGTGCCAGCTCACCCTTCTGGTGGGAGGGATCCTACAATGAGCAGTTCTTC | CASSPFWWEGSYNEQFF
. | TRBJ2-5 | . | TRBV7-8 | TGTGCCAGCAGCCCGGGCGGACTGGAAGAGACCCAGTACTTC | CASSPGGLEETQYF
. | TRBJ2-2 | TRBD2 | TRBV9 | TGTGCCAGCGGCTCCGGGACTAAGACCGGGGAGCTGTTTTTT | CASGSGTKTGELFF
. | TRBJ1-1 | TRBD1 | TRBV27 | TGTGCCAGCAGTCCTCACGGGACAGGGGACACTGAAGCTTTCTTT | CASSPHGTGDTEAFF
few | TRBJ1-2 | . | TRBV28 | TGTGCCAGCAGTCCGGGCGGGGCGGGCTATGGCTACACCTTC | CASSPGGAGYGYTF
. | TRBJ2-7 | TRBD2 | TRBV27 | TGTGCCAGCAGTCCGGCGGCTAGCGGGGCCTACGAGCAGTACTTC | CASSPAASGAYEQYF
. | TRBJ2-7 | TRBD2 | TRBV2 | TGTGCCAGCAGTGAAGGGGACCGGGCGGGGTTAGCGGGTTTGTACGAGCAGTACTTC | CASSEGDRAGLAGLYEQYF
. | TRBJ2-5 | TRBD2 | TRBV7-7 | TGTGCTAGCAGCCACATAGCGGGAGGGCCTGAGGAGACCCAGTACTTC | CASSHIAGGPEETQYF
. | TRBJ2-2 | TRBD1 | TRBV24-1 | TGTGCCACCAGTGCCCCCCCCGGGACAGGGGTTTCCGGGGAGCTGTTTTTT | CATSAPPGTGVSGELFF
few | TRBJ1-2 | . | TRBV7-9 | TGTGCCAGCAGCTTAGATAGTCGGATCACCCGGGGTAACTATGGCTACACCTTC | CASSLDSRITRGNYGYTF
. | TRBJ1-3 | . | TRBV6-5 | TGTGCCAGCAGTTCTTGGACAGCTGGAAACACCATATATTTT | CASSSWTAGNTIYF